The next 10 T cell receptor beta chains were all read from a single sample in a study of shared clonotypes between healthy human individuals. This table comes from immunoSEQ multiplex PCR, and its TCRdb copy is limited to in-frame clones, with some not included. The table has 2,500,000 or so clones, more than 85% seen once. The sequencing input was naive CD4+ T cells from PBMCs. As to subset: CD45RA+ positively selected. The receptor set was obtained from a man aged 18 to 30 in good health. Some clones in this sample may be carry-over from other donors' samples.

This chain uses TRBV28 with TRBJ1-2, with D perhaps matching TRBD1 (5 bases). CDR1 is MDHEN, CDR2 SYDVKM, per germline. With 6 bases removed from V and 10 bases from J, the gap between germline ends came to 15 bases. The CDR3 loop spans 12 amino acids. The CDR3, as DNA: TGTGCCAGCAGACTCCCCCCGGGGACCTACACCTTC. Translation gives CASRLPPGTYTF.

The chain has TRBV6-6 and TRBJ1-5; 8 bases are a match to TRBD1. Germline loops: CDR1 MNHNY, CDR2 SVGAGI (reference sequence). The junction had 9 bases not matched to a gene; V was cut back by 7 bases and J by 4 bases. The length of the CDR3 is 15 residues. CDR3 region: CASTKGGQENQPQHF. In DNA, the CDR3 is TGTGCCAGCACCAAAGGGGGACAGGAGAATCAGCCCCAGCATTTT.

The chain recombines TRBV27 with TRBJ1-2, with D maybe TRBD1 (6 bases). This CDR3 spans 18 amino acids. V was shortened by 6 bases and J by 5 bases, with 28 bases between the two germline ends. Per the germline V gene, CDR1 is MNHEY and CDR2 is SMNVEV (reference sequence). Here the CDR3 reads CASSNLGSSGGSRYGYTF. In DNA form, the CDR3 reads TGTGCCAGCAGCAACCTGGGTTCATCGGGGGGCTCTAGGTATGGCTACACCTTC.

V and J are TRBV6-5 and TRBJ2-7; no reliable D call. This CDR3 has 13 amino acids. The ends were cut back, 7 bases at V and 1 base at J, with 11 bases in the middle. Germline V gives CDR1 MNHEY, CDR2 SVGAGI. Written as DNA, the CDR3 is TGTGCCAGCATTGACGCAGGATCCTACGAGCAGTACTTC. Translating it yields CASIDAGSYEQYF.

This chain links TRBV30 with TRBJ2-7, with 7 nucleotides matching TRBD1. Per the germline V gene, CDR1 is GTSNPN and CDR2 is SVGIG (reference sequence). The ends lost 3 bases at V and 2 bases at J; junction bases unmatched: 10. The CDR3 extends over 15 amino acids. The CDR3 DNA is TGTGCCTGGAGCTATTACAGGGGATCCCCCTACGAGCAGTACTTC. Its protein product is CAWSYYRGSPYEQYF. Full variable domain (outside the CDR3, taken from reference TRBV30 and TRBJ2-7): SQTIHQWPATLVQPVGSPLSLECTVEGTSNPNLYWYRQAAGRGLQLLFYSVGIGQISSEVPQNLSASRPQDRQFILSSKKLLLSDSGFYLCAWSYYRGSPYEQYFGPGTRLTVT.

This clone was seen a single time. This sample includes further DNA sequences coding for the same CDR3. The CDR3 loop is CASSLRDRPNTEAFF. The DNA of the CDR3 is TGTGCCAGCAGCTTACGGGACAGACCGAACACTGAAGCTTTCTTT. This rearrangement joins TRBV7-3 to TRBJ1-1, with TRBD1 matching 7 bases. Per germline, CDR1 SGHTA and CDR2 FQGTGA. J was trimmed by 1 base and V by 2 bases; bases with no gene match: 4. This CDR3 region has 15 residues.

V is TRBV28 and J is TRBJ1-4, with 9 bases fitting TRBD1. This CDR3 region has 15 residues. The V gene end was trimmed by 3 bases and the J gene end by 11 bases; junction bases not matched to a gene: 10. Germline CDR1 reads MDHEN; CDR2 reads SYDVKM. Here the CDR3 reads CASSFSHRGPGKLFF. CDR3 coding DNA: TGTGCCAGCAGTTTCAGCCACAGGGGGCCTGGGAAACTGTTTTTT.

The genes are TRBV2 and TRBJ1-1, with D perhaps TRBD1 (5 bases). CDR3 length: 14 amino acids. Trimming pared 6 bases from V and 7 bases from J, leaving 18 bases between. The germline V gene has CDR1 SNHLY and CDR2 FYNNEI. The CDR3 DNA follows: TGTGCCAGCAGCCCCGAGACAGCAAGTTATGAAGCTTTCTTT. It codes for CASSPETASYEAFF.

This chain joins TRBV28 and TRBJ2-3; D might be TRBD1 (5 bases). V was shortened by 5 bases and J by 9 bases, with 12 bases between the two germline ends. The CDR3 is made up of 12 amino acids. CDR1 is MDHEN and CDR2 is SYDVKM in the germline V gene. The CDR3 DNA is TGTGCCAGCAGTAACCCAGGGTACACGCAGTATTTT. Residues: CASSNPGYTQYF. Full variable domain (rest looked up from reference TRBV28 and TRBJ2-3): DVKVTQSSRYLVKRTGEKVFLECVQDMDHENMFWYRQDPGLGLRLIYFSYDVKMKEKGDIPEGYSVSREKKERFSLILESASTNQTSMYLCASSNPGYTQYFGPGTRLTVL.

The chain couples TRBV5-4 to TRBJ2-1; 8 positions agree with TRBD2. Per the germline V gene, CDR1 is SGHNT and CDR2 is YYREEE (reference sequence). CDR3 length: 16 residues. V was pared by 0 bases and J by 9 bases, with 11 bases of the junction left unmatched. In DNA form, the CDR3 reads TGTGCCAGCAGCTTGGCGCAGGGACTAGGAGGAGGTGAGCAGTTCTTC. This gives the protein CASSLAQGLGGGEQFF.